This T cell receptor (beta chain) was sequenced in a study of T-cell reconstitution after alpha-beta-depleted transplantation in children. The table lists this clonotype with a few counts. The junction and the germline gene differ at one end; a read error may be behind it. Germline CDR1 and CDR2: SSHAT and FNYEAQ (reference sequence). CDR3 length: 15 amino acids. It was with unique molecular identifiers that the TCRbeta library was prepared. TCRdb ran MiXCR on the PCR reads and lists one entry per CDR3 protein. This sample has approximately 400,000 distinct CDR3 sequences, with approximately 11% found just once.

The sample in question was PBMCs from the stem cell graft donor, obtained from the stem cell graft. V gene TRBV7-7 combines with J gene TRBJ2-5, with D uncertain. This TCR was recovered from a human donor who donated a stem cell graft to a child with acute myeloid leukemia. CDR3 DNA: TGTGCTAGCAGCTTAGCCCCGGCAGCTCAAGAGACCCAGTACTTC. Its translation: CASSLAPAAQETQYF.